This paragraph reports one T cell receptor beta chain. What it recognizes is unknown. Sequencing used immunoSEQ multiplex PCR; TCRdb keeps in-frame clones, though not all of them. The sample has roughly 110,000 clones, around 87% seen once. This sample is part of a study of T cell responses to AZD1222 COVID-19 vaccine. Study results and limitations: Donors in the cohort were predominantly white British and more often female, and clonal diversity was possibly underestimated. Spike-specific TCRs gained breadth and depth after people received two AZD1222 doses. Spike was spanned by vaccine-associated CD4 TCRs, which were dominant at 160-218 and 743-854.

Unmatched junction bases numbered 5, after V lost 0 bases and J lost 2 bases. Germline V CDR1 and CDR2: SGDLS, YYNGEE. This CDR3 region has 17 residues. This chain connects TRBV9 to TRBJ2-1; 10 bases line up with TRBD1. The material was peripheral blood, obtained on day 0 of AZD1222 vaccination. The TCR was taken from an adult in good health. CDR3 in DNA: TGTGCCAGCAGCGTAGACGCTGGGACAGGGGCCTACAATGAGCAGTTCTTC. The encoded protein is CASSVDAGTGAYNEQFF.